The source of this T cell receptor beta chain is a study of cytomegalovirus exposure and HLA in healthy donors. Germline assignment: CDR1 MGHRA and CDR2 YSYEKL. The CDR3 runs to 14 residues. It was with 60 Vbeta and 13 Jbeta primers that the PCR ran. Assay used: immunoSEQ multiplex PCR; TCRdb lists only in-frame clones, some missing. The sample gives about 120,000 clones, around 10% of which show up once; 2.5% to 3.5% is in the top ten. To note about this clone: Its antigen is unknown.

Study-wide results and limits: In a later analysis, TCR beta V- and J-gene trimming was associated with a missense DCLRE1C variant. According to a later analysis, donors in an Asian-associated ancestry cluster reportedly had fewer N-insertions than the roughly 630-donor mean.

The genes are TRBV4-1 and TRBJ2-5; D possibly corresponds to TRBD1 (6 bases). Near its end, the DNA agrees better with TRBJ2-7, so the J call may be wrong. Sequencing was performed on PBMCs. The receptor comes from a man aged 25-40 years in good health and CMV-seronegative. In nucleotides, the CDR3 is TGCGCCAGCAGCCCAGTCCGGACAGACTACGAGCAGTACTTC. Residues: CASSPVRTDYEQYF.